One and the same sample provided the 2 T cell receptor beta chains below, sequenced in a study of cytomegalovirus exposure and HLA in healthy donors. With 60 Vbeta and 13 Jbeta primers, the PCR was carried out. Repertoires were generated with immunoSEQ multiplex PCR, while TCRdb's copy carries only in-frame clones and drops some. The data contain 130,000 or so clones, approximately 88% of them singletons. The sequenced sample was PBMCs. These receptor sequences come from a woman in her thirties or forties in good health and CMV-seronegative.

The CDR3 here is CVSRPGGSGNTIYF. DNA of the CDR3: TGTGTCTCCAGACCGGGGGGGTCCGGAAACACCATATATTTT. The genes are TRBV6-6 and TRBJ1-3, with D perhaps matching TRBD1 (5 bases). The V gene's germline CDR1 is MNHNY and CDR2 SVGAGI (reference sequence). The CDR3 sequence is 14 residues long.

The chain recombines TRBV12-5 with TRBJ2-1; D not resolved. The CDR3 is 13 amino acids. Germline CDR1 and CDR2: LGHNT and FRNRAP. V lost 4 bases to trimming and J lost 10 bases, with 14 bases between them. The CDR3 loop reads CASGSTQQMEQFF. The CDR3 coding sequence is TGTGCTAGTGGTTCAACCCAACAAATGGAGCAGTTCTTC. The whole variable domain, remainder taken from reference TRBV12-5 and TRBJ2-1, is DARVTQTPRHKVTEMGQEVTMRCQPILGHNTVFWYRQTMMQGLELLAYFRNRAPLDDSGMPKDRFSAEMPDATLATLKIQPSEPRDSAVYFCASGSTQQMEQFFGPGTRLTVL.